This TCR beta chain was identified during a study of blood T cell repertoires in COVID-19. In the study overall: COVID-19 samples, acute and convalescent, were from the United States, Italy and Spain.

In the authors' workflow: Estimates of nucleated cell counts were drawn from the amplification of reference gene primers. Libraries were prepared by immunoSEQ multiplex PCR; TCRdb keeps only in-frame clonotypes and omits some of them. The D gene and trimming were derived from the DNA, and the V and J assignments and clone size from that table. The sample records approximately 300,000 clones, almost 90% being singletons. With 5 bases clipped from V and 8 bases from J, the junction kept 3 bases outside the gene matches. From germline, CDR1 is MDHEN and CDR2 SYDVKM. The CDR3 runs 12 residues. The cohort comprised adults aged roughly 18 to 90 years residing in around 25 US areas.

The receptor was isolated from a woman younger than 30 with acute COVID-19. The sample consisted of PBMCs or T cells enriched from blood (not recorded which). This chain joins TRBV28 and TRBJ1-3, with 7 bases matching TRBD1. The CDR3 coding sequence is TGTGCCAGCAGTCTGGGACAGTACACCATATATTTT. It translates to CASSLGQYTIYF.